This is a list of T cell receptor beta chains from one sample in a study of cytomegalovirus exposure and HLA in healthy donors. Repertoires were generated with immunoSEQ multiplex PCR, while TCRdb's copy carries only in-frame clones and drops some. The table has 180,000 or so clones, approximately 80% seen once. The specimen sequenced was PBMCs. The receptors stem from a woman between 18 and 29 years old in good health and CMV-seronegative. CDR3s include the opening cysteine and the closing phenylalanine or tryptophan. Each record gives: V gene, D gene, clone size, J gene, CDR3 DNA, CDR3 protein. D genes are given only for firm matches. The size of a clone is reported for some rows only, either as once, few or many, or as a class for expanded clones.

V gene: TRBV7-9
D gene: .
clone size: .
J gene: TRBJ1-1
CDR3 DNA: TGTGCCAGCAGCTTAGTCGACTGGACAGCGTTGAACACTGAAGCTTTCTTT
CDR3 protein: CASSLVDWTALNTEAFF

V gene: TRBV5-1
D gene: .
clone size: once
J gene: TRBJ1-2
CDR3 DNA: TGCGCCAGCAGCTTGGAGCAGATGGGGGCAGGTTCGCGTGGCTACACCTTC
CDR3 protein: CASSLEQMGAGSRGYTF

V gene: TRBV27
D gene: TRBD2
clone size: .
J gene: TRBJ2-2
CDR3 DNA: TGTGCCAGCAGCGTGACTAGCGCGTACACCGGGGAGCTGTTTTTT
CDR3 protein: CASSVTSAYTGELFF

V gene: TRBV18
D gene: .
clone size: .
J gene: TRBJ1-3
CDR3 DNA: TGTGCCAGCTCACCACGGCGGGTTACCTCTGGAAACACCATATATTTT
CDR3 protein: CASSPRRVTSGNTIYF

V gene: TRBV11-2
D gene: TRBD2
clone size: .
J gene: TRBJ2-1
CDR3 DNA: TGTGCCAGCAGCTCGAGACTAGCGGGAAACGAGCAGTTCTTC
CDR3 protein: CASSSRLAGNEQFF

V gene: TRBV4-2
D gene: TRBD2
clone size: .
J gene: TRBJ2-3
CDR3 DNA: TGTGCCAGCAGCCAATCCAGCGGGGGCGGGTATACGCAGTATTTT
CDR3 protein: CASSQSSGGGYTQYF

V gene: TRBV18
D gene: .
clone size: .
J gene: TRBJ2-7
CDR3 DNA: TGTGCCAGCTCACCAGGGCAGGTCGACTACGAGCAGTACTTC
CDR3 protein: CASSPGQVDYEQYF

V gene: TRBV4-2
D gene: TRBD2
clone size: many
J gene: TRBJ2-1
CDR3 DNA: TGTGCCAGCAGCCAAGATCCGAGGGTAGCGGGAGTGCTCTCCTACAATGAGCAGTTCTTC
CDR3 protein: CASSQDPRVAGVLSYNEQFF

V gene: TRBV6-1
D gene: TRBD2
clone size: .
J gene: TRBJ2-7
CDR3 DNA: TGTGCCAGCAGTGAAGCGATGGGAAATAGCGGGACCGCCTACTTC
CDR3 protein: CASSEAMGNSGTAYF

V gene: TRBV28
D gene: .
clone size: .
J gene: TRBJ2-7
CDR3 DNA: TGTGCCAGCAGTTCTATGGCCGGGAGCTCCTACGAGCAGTACTTC
CDR3 protein: CASSSMAGSSYEQYF

V gene: TRBV7-9
D gene: TRBD1
clone size: .
J gene: TRBJ2-5
CDR3 DNA: TGTGCCAGCAGCCCCCTCAAACTGGACAGGGCGGAGACCCAGTACTTC
CDR3 protein: CASSPLKLDRAETQYF

V gene: TRBV29-1
D gene: TRBD2
clone size: .
J gene: TRBJ2-1
CDR3 DNA: TGCAGCGCCCTAGCGGACTACGACAATGAGCAGTTCTTC
CDR3 protein: CSALADYDNEQFF

V gene: TRBV4-1
D gene: TRBD2
clone size: .
J gene: TRBJ2-1
CDR3 DNA: TGCGCCAGCAGCCAAGATTGGGCCCTAGCGGGAGGGCCTCGTGGGTGGAATGAGCAGTTCTTC
CDR3 protein: CASSQDWALAGGPRGWNEQFF

V gene: TRBV7-5
D gene: .
clone size: .
J gene: TRBJ2-2
CDR3 DNA: TGTGTCAGAAGCCAGGGACTAGCGGGTAATTTGGCCGGGGAGCTGTTTTTT
CDR3 protein: CVRSQGLAGNLAGELFF

V gene: TRBV18
D gene: TRBD2
clone size: once
J gene: TRBJ2-7
CDR3 DNA: TGTGCCAGCTCACCACAACTAGCGGGTACCTACGAGCAGTACTTC
CDR3 protein: CASSPQLAGTYEQYF

V gene: TRBV6-5
D gene: .
clone size: once
J gene: TRBJ2-3
CDR3 DNA: TGTGCCAGCAGCTACACAGGGTCACGTCCCACAGATACGCAGTATTTT
CDR3 protein: CASSYTGSRPTDTQYF

V gene: TRBV4-1
D gene: TRBD2
clone size: .
J gene: TRBJ2-7
CDR3 DNA: TGCGCCAGCAGCCAAGATTGGGCGGGAGGAGGTTACGAGCAGTACTTC
CDR3 protein: CASSQDWAGGGYEQYF

V gene: TRBV7-2
D gene: .
clone size: .
J gene: TRBJ1-1
CDR3 DNA: TGTGCCAGCAGTATAACCGGGGGAGGAGCTTTCTTT
CDR3 protein: CASSITGGGAFF

V gene: TRBV29-1
D gene: .
clone size: .
J gene: TRBJ2-3
CDR3 DNA: TGCAGCGTTCGGGTAGGCACAGATACGCAGTATTTT
CDR3 protein: CSVRVGTDTQYF

V gene: TRBV6-1
D gene: .
clone size: .
J gene: TRBJ2-7
CDR3 DNA: TGTGCCAGCAGTGGATACCAGGCCTCCTACGAGCAGTACTTC
CDR3 protein: CASSGYQASYEQYF

V gene: TRBV6-1
D gene: .
clone size: .
J gene: TRBJ2-7
CDR3 DNA: TGTGCCAGCAGTGTAGGGAGCAGGTACGAGCAGTACTTC
CDR3 protein: CASSVGSRYEQYF

V gene: TRBV7-9
D gene: TRBD1
clone size: .
J gene: TRBJ1-2
CDR3 DNA: TGTGCCAGCAGTTTTCCCGGGACAGGGGTCTATGGCTACACCTTC
CDR3 protein: CASSFPGTGVYGYTF

V gene: TRBV5-4
D gene: .
clone size: .
J gene: TRBJ2-3
CDR3 DNA: TGTGCCAGCAGCTTGAAGGGCGGGGCAGATACGCAGTATTTT
CDR3 protein: CASSLKGGADTQYF

V gene: TRBV19
D gene: .
clone size: .
J gene: TRBJ2-3
CDR3 DNA: TGTGCCAGTAGTGTATCAGGGGAAGATACGCAGTATTTT
CDR3 protein: CASSVSGEDTQYF

V gene: TRBV7-2
D gene: .
clone size: .
J gene: TRBJ2-7
CDR3 DNA: TGTGCCAGCAGCTTAGCGACTACCGGAACCTACGAGCAGTACTTC
CDR3 protein: CASSLATTGTYEQYF

V gene: TRBV5-1
D gene: .
clone size: .
J gene: TRBJ2-1
CDR3 DNA: TGCGCCAGCAGCTCAGAGATTAGGACGGGAATACCCCACAATGAGCAGTTCTTC
CDR3 protein: CASSSEIRTGIPHNEQFF

V gene: TRBV25-1
D gene: TRBD1
clone size: .
J gene: TRBJ2-1
CDR3 DNA: TGTGCCAGCAGGGAGACAGGGTTGAATGAGCAGTTCTTC
CDR3 protein: CASRETGLNEQFF

V gene: TRBV19
D gene: TRBD2
clone size: .
J gene: TRBJ2-1
CDR3 DNA: TGTGCCAGTAGTATGGCCCCGGGACTAGCGGAGTACGTCCGGGACAATGAGCAGTTCTTC
CDR3 protein: CASSMAPGLAEYVRDNEQFF

V gene: TRBV2
D gene: TRBD1
clone size: .
J gene: TRBJ1-1
CDR3 DNA: TGTGCCAGCAGTGCGGACAGGGTACAGGGCACTGAAGCTTTCTTT
CDR3 protein: CASSADRVQGTEAFF

V gene: TRBV18
D gene: TRBD1
clone size: .
J gene: TRBJ2-7
CDR3 DNA: TGTGCCAGCTCAAATTCCCGGGACAGAACCTATTCCTACGAGCAGTACTTC
CDR3 protein: CASSNSRDRTYSYEQYF

V gene: TRBV5-1
D gene: TRBD1
clone size: once
J gene: TRBJ1-1
CDR3 DNA: TGCGCCAGCAGCCAGGGACAGGGCTTGGCTTTCTTT
CDR3 protein: CASSQGQGLAFF

V gene: TRBV6-1
D gene: .
clone size: once
J gene: TRBJ1-2
CDR3 DNA: TGTGCCAGCAGAGATACAGGGTTATATGGCTACACCTTC
CDR3 protein: CASRDTGLYGYTF